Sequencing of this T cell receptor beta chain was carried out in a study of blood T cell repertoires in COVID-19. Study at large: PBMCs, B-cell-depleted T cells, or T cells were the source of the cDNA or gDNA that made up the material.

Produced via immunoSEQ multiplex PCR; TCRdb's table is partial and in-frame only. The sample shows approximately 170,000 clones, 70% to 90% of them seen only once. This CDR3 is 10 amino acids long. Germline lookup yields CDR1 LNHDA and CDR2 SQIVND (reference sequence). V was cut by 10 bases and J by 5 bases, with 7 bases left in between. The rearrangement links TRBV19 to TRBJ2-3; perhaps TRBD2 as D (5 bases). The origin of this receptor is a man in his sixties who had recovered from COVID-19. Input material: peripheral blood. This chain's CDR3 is CATGLDTQYF. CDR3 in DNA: TGTGCCACCGGACTAGATACGCAGTATTTT.